This T cell receptor beta chain was captured by sequencing in a study of T-cell memory formation after mild COVID-19. Study results and caveats: Clones contracting across day 15 to 85 had a balanced CD4/CD8 profile; later expanding clones leaned CD4+.

This clonotype has a handful of counts. Antigen: not known. The germline V gene encodes CDR1 MNHNS and CDR2 SASEGT. The CDR3 is made up of 16 amino acids. After removal of 2 bases from V and 2 bases from J, the junction contained 6 bases not matched to a gene. From 5'RACE with constant-segment primers came TCR alpha and TCR beta cDNA libraries that carried sample barcodes and UMIs. MiXCR, run by TCRdb on the 5' RACE reads, gives a single entry per CDR3 protein. The sample yields over 400,000 distinct CDR3 sequences, more than 20% seen once. Material: PBMCs or a T cell subset sorted from them (not recorded which). The V call is TRBV6-1, the J call TRBJ2-1, with 7 bases matching TRBD2. This clonotype was sampled from an adult woman who had mild COVID-19 (a few samples of this study predate the infection). Cell type and time point are not known. The CDR3 reads CASSEWGGTTYNEQFF. Written as DNA, the CDR3 is TGTGCCAGCAGTGAATGGGGGGGTACCACCTACAATGAGCAGTTCTTC.